Listed here are 10 T cell receptor beta chains from one sample, sequenced in a study of CD8 T cells in ankylosing spondylitis. TCRdb redid the calling of the 5' RACE reads with MiXCR, one entry per CDR3 protein. The sample includes 150,000 to 250,000 distinct CDR3 sequences, over 10% seen only once; the top ten take 16%. Sequencing was performed on blood, either unsorted or a sorted T cell fraction (not recorded which). Receptors originate from a male donor with ankylosing spondylitis or in good health (not recorded which).

This chain uses TRBV11-3 with TRBJ2-3; TRBD2 might be the D (5 bases). The CDR3 loop spans 15 amino acids. Germline CDR1 and CDR2: SGHNT and YENEEA. Between the trimmed V and J ends, which lost 1 base and 2 bases, there was a span of 10 bases. Here the CDR3 reads CASSLGTVITDTQYF. As DNA, the CDR3 is TGTGCCAGCAGCTTAGGGACTGTTATCACAGATACGCAGTATTTT.

This clonotype was observed a few times. This sequence joins TRBV5-4 and TRBJ2-7; no firm D call. The CDR3 is made up of 12 amino acids. Germline lookup yields CDR1 SGHNT and CDR2 YYREEE (reference sequence). V was cut by 4 bases and J by 2 bases, with 7 bases left in between. As DNA, the CDR3 is TGTGCCAGCAGCCCAGAAACCTACGAGCAGTACTTC. Translated: CASSPETYEQYF.

This chain links TRBV27 with TRBJ2-3; a weak D match, TRBD1 (6 bases). CDR3 length: 14 residues. From germline, CDR1 is MNHEY and CDR2 SMNVEV (reference sequence). Trimming left V 5 bases short and J 4 bases short, with 13 bases between. The CDR3 protein is CASSLTGISDTQYF. CDR3 bases: TGTGCCAGCAGTCTTACAGGGATCTCAGATACGCAGTATTTT.

Only a few counts were recorded for this clonotype. The V call is TRBV6-5, the J call TRBJ2-1; D is perhaps TRBD1 (6 bases). Deletions cut 0 bases from V and 6 bases from J, with 12 bases between. The germline V gene encodes CDR1 MNHEY and CDR2 SVGAGI. The CDR3 runs to 15 residues. CDR3 nucleotides: TGTGCCAGCAGTTACTCGATAGAGACAGGCAATGAGCAGTTCTTC. As protein: CASSYSIETGNEQFF.

There are a few counts of this clonotype. J is TRBJ2-5 and V is TRBV4-1; 7 bases map to TRBD1. Germline V lookup: CDR1 MGHRA, CDR2 YSYEKL. V lost 11 bases to trimming and J lost 0 bases; unmatched junction nucleotides: 9. The CDR3 sequence is 14 residues long. The CDR3 region is CACHIQGHQETQYF. In nucleotides, the CDR3 is TGCGCCTGTCACATACAGGGGCACCAAGAGACCCAGTACTTC.

CDR3 DNA: TGTGCCAGCCGACCCGCGGGCGGGGCCAACGTCCTGACTTTC. Translation: CASRPAGGANVLTF. The chain has TRBV6-1 and TRBJ2-6, with D possibly being TRBD2 (5 bases). V was cut by 8 bases and J by 4 bases, with 12 bases left in between. From germline, CDR1 is MNHNS and CDR2 SASEGT. CDR3 length: 14 residues.

The sample holds a few counts of this clonotype. This chain uses TRBV5-1 with TRBJ2-1; maybe TRBD2 (5 bases). V lost 2 bases and J lost 5, with 11 bases in between. The CDR3 covers 14 residues. Germline CDR1 and CDR2: SGHRS and YFSETQ. The CDR3 loop reads CASSFEGFHNEQFF. In nucleotides, the CDR3 is TGCGCCAGCAGCTTCGAGGGTTTCCACAATGAGCAGTTCTTC.

This clonotype turned up a few times. V and J are TRBV20-1 and TRBJ2-7; 12 nucleotides agree with TRBD2. V shed 3 bases and J 5 bases; nucleotides not matched to a gene: 5. CDR1 is DFQATT and CDR2 is SNEGSKA in the germline V gene (reference sequence). The length of the CDR3 is 14 residues. The CDR3 bases are TGCAGTGCTAGCGGACTAGCGGGATGGGACGAGCAGTACTTC. Translation gives CSASGLAGWDEQYF.

V and J are TRBV12-3 or TRBV12-4 and TRBJ2-7, with D possibly matching TRBD1 (6 bases). The CDR3 has 13 residues. The ends were cut back, 6 bases at V and 3 bases at J, with 12 bases in the middle. This CDR3 is CASSMGHLYEQYF. As DNA, the CDR3 is TGTGCCAGCAGCATGGGACACCTCTACGAGCAGTACTTC.

J is TRBJ2-7 and V is TRBV4-1, with 8 bases lining up with TRBD1. CDR1 is MGHRA and CDR2 is YSYEKL in the germline V gene. V lost 1 base to trimming and J lost 3 bases; unmatched junction nucleotides: 5. The CDR3 consists of 15 residues. The CDR3 region is CASSQAVTGVYEQYF. The CDR3 bases are TGCGCCAGCAGCCAAGCGGTGACAGGGGTCTACGAGCAGTACTTC.